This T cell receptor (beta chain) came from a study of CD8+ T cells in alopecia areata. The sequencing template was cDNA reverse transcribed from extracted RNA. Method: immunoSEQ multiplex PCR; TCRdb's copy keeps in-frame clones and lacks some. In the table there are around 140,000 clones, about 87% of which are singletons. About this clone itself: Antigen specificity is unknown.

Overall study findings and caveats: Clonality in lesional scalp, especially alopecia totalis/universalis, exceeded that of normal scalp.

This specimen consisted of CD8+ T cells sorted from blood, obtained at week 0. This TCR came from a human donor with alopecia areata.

The CDR3 DNA sequence: TGTGCCAGCAGTTTAGCGGGACTAGTCCTCGAGCAGTACTTC. This gives the protein CASSLAGLVLEQYF. V is TRBV27 and J is TRBJ2-7; 8 bases fit TRBD2. CDR3 size: 14 residues. The germline CDR1 and CDR2 sequences are MNHEY and SMNVEV (reference sequence). V lost 2 bases, J lost 6 bases, and 6 bases stayed unmatched.